The text below deals with one TCR beta chain. The record originates from a study of blood T cell repertoires in COVID-19. Study information: The cDNA or gDNA used as material had been derived from T cells, B-cell-depleted T cells, or PBMCs.

This table comes from immunoSEQ multiplex PCR, and its TCRdb copy is limited to in-frame clones, with some not included. The sample lists 180,000 or so clones, around 87% occurring once. The CDR3 loop spans 14 amino acids. In germline, CDR1 is MRHNA, CDR2 SNTAGT. Trimming stripped 5 bases from V and 2 bases from J, with 11 bases between. The sequenced material came from peripheral blood. This receptor was identified in a woman aged 80 or older in a cohort sampled during active or convalescent COVID-19. The V and J genes are TRBV6-4 and TRBJ2-3; D is possibly TRBD1 (6 bases). The CDR3 bases are TGTGCCAGCAGTCCCCAGGGGATCACAGATACGCAGTATTTT. This sequence encodes CASSPQGITDTQYF.